The source of this T cell receptor (beta chain) is a study of T cell repertoires and HLA-DP antigens (dated by TCRdb to the late 2010s). About the study as a whole: The study used an in vitro model of CD4+ T cell alloreactivity against allogeneic HLA-DP presented by transduced HeLa cells. On average, roughly 200 ng of DNA went in for sorted CD137+CD4+ samples, versus about 1,200 ng for pre-culture CD4+ samples. The two alloantigens modelled structurally similar versus dissimilar alloantigens, differing from self at one and ten peptide-binding groove amino acids, respectively. Of the three donors, two were male and one was female, with ages ranging from the 18-to-29 band to the 60-to-69 band.

Including cysteine and phenylalanine, the CDR3 has 18 amino acids. The DNA shown is the 54-base CDR3, in frame from base 1. The germline V gene specifies SGHTA as CDR1 and FQGNSA as CDR2. Turning to this clone: Its antigen is still unknown. The junction shows a germline mismatch at one end, possibly a read error.

Results the study describes overall, beyond this receptor: Clones undetected before culture had an average cumulative frequency of 36.3% against one allele and around 55% against the other. Similar clonality (around 0.37) was observed for sorted CD137+ cells against both alloantigens, and this clonality was much higher than that observed in pre-culture samples (roughly 0.04). Separate analysis of naive and memory CD4+ repertoires was not performed. The study was limited by having only three donors, by relying on a non-physiological HeLa antigen-presenting system, and by using total CD4+ responder cells.

TCRB CDR3 regions were amplified with the immunoSEQ multiplex PCR using forward primers for 54 TRBV segments and reverse primers for 13 TRBJ segments. Pre-culture CD4+ samples were sequenced at deep resolution, targeting roughly 190,000 T cell genomes. Sequencing of the amplicons was done on an Illumina HiSeq System, giving 87 bp reads that spanned the CDR3. The study's processing was this. PCR and sequencing errors in the reads were corrected, and alignment to IMGT reference sequences was used to define CDR3 regions. Template and unique rearrangement counts were estimated using synthetic template pools. Clonality was computed as 1 minus Pielou's evenness. The Daley-Smith estimator was used to estimate richness. Repertoire overlap was measured with Morisita's index. Clones present in cultured samples but not detected in the pre-culture repertoire of the same donor were defined as low-abundance clones. What TCRdb holds here is the immuneACCESS table cut down to in-frame rearrangements. Part of the clones is not present; checked against another copy, under half of the missing clones reflect an unresolved V gene, and the others are unexplained. V and J calls and clone size come straight from that table; D and trimming were deduced from the DNA. The sample includes approximately 110,000 clones, with around 93% observed a single time. The ten largest clonotypes hold 0.25% to 0.3% of the sample.

Magnetic bead negative selection was used to isolate untouched CD4+ T cells from Ficoll-separated PBMC, with an average purity of around 98%. Using magnetic beads, untouched CD4+ T cells were isolated from Ficoll-separated PBMC at around 98% purity, with only negligible CD8+ contamination. Peripheral blood mononuclear cells came from the buffy coats of a few healthy blood donors, who served as the study's donors. CMV seronegative status was shared by all three donors. Genomic DNA was extracted with the DNeasy Blood & Tissue Kit. TCRB sequencing was performed on genomic DNA from sorted CD137+CD4+ cells and pre-culture CD4+ baseline samples from each subject.

The source of this sequence is a woman aged 18-35 years in good health and CMV-seronegative. The chain joins TRBV7-2 to TRBJ1-2, with no confidently assigned D gene. The sample taken for sequencing was CD4+ T cells from PBMCs. The CDR3 here reads CASSVAASYRPTNYGYTF. The nucleotide sequence is TGTGCCAGCAGCGTAGCCGCCAGCTACAGACCTACTAACTATGGCTACACCTTC.